This TCR beta chain came from a study of kidney transplant recipient with SARS-CoV-2 infection (dated by TCRdb to the early 2020s). The table lists this clonotype with many counts. What this receptor recognizes is not known. No base-level quality is on record; no much larger clone is a single base apart. The instrument given in TCRdb is Illumina MiSeq. The peripheral T cell repertoire was profiled for human TCRbeta genes. As for how the authors treated the data: Beta-binomial modelling was applied to test for differential clonotype abundance so that variability over time was accounted for. Expanded clonotypes were screened against the ImmuneCODE reference database of SARS-CoV-2-associated TCRs and mapped to viral genome regions. Additional repertoire analyses were carried out for TRBV gene usage, CDR3 length, CDR3 amino acid overlap between time points, clonotype abundance distributions and Jaccard similarity. Starting from the raw public reads, TCRdb applied fastp trimming at Q25, assembled clones with MiXCR and retained in-frame beta chains. Under each unique CDR3 protein, matching rows form one entry showing the most common genes and DNA. The V and J calls and clone size are TCRdb's, not the authors'. The table for this sample lists 200,000 to 300,000 distinct CDR3 sequences; about 30% of them were counted only once. Under 7.5% of the sample belongs to the ten largest clones.

From the germline V gene, CDR1 is LGHNA and CDR2 is YSLEER. The CDR3 goes from the cysteine to the phenylalanine over 18 residues. Only CDR3 DNA is held: 54 bases, read in frame from base 1. V loses 0 bases at its end and J loses 4 bases; junction bases beyond the gene matches: 12. The time point label of this sample denotes: pre-pandemic baseline sample and day 111 after first positive SARS-CoV-2 test. Recombination joined TRBV4-3 with TRBJ1-2, with 9 bases aligning to TRBD1. The sequencing here drew on a blood sample, taken at baseline and on day 111 from a kidney transplant recipient. This clonotype originated in a male patient aged 30 to 39 who had COVID-19 and was a kidney transplant recipient. After a transplant, certain T cells may trace back to the graft donor. The CDR3 protein: CASSQEEGQGIIPYGYTF. The DNA sequence is given as TGCGCCAGCAGCCAAGAGGAGGGACAGGGAATTATCCCCTATGGCTACACCTTC.